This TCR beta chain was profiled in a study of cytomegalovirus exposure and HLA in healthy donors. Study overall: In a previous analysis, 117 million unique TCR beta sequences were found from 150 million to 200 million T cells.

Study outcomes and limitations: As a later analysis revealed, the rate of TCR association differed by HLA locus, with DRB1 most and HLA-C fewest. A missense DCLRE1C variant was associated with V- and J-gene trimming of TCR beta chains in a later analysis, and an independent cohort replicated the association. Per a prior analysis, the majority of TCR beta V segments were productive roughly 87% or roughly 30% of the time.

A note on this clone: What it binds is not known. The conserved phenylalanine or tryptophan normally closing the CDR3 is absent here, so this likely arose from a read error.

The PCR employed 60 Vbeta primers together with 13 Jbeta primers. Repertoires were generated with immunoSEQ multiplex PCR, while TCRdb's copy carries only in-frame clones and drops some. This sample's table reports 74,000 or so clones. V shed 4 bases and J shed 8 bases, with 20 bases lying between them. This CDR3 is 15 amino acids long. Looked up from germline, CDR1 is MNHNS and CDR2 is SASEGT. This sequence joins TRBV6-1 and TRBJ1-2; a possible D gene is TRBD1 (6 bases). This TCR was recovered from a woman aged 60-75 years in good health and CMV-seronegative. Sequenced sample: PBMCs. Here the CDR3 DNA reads TGTGCCAGCAGTGTGGCAGGGGAGGGTAGCTGGGGCTACACCCTC. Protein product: CASSVAGEGSWGYTL.